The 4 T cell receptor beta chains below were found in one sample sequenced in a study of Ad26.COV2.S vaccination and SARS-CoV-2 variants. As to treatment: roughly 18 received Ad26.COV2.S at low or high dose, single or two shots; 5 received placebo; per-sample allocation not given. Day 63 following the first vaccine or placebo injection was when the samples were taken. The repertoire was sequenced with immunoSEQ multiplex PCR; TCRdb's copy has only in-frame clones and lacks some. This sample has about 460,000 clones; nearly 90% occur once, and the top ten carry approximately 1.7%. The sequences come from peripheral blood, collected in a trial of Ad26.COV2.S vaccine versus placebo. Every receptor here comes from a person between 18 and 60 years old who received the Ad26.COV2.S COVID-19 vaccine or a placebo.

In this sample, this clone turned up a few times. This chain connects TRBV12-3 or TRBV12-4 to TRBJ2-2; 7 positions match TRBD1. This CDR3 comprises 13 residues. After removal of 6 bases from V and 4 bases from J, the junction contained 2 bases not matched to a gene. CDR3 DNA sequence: TGTGCCAGCAGCCAGGGGGTCACCGGGGAGCTGTTTTTT. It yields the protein CASSQGVTGELFF.

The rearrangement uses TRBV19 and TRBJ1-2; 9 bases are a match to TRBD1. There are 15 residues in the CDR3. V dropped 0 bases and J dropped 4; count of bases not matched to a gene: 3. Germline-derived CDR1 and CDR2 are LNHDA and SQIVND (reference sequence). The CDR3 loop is CASSIDQDRGYGYTF. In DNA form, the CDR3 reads TGTGCCAGTAGTATAGACCAGGACAGGGGCTATGGCTACACCTTC.

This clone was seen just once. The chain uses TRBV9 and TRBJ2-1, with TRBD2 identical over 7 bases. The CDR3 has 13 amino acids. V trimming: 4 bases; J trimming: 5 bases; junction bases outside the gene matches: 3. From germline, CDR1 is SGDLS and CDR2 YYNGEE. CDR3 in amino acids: CASSPTSDNEQFF. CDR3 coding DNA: TGTGCCAGCAGCCCTACTAGCGACAATGAGCAGTTCTTC.

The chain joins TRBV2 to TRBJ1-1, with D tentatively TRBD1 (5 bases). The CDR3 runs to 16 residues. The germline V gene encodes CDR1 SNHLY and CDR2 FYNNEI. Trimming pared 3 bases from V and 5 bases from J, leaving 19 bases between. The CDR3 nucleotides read TGTGCCAGCAGTGACGAGGGCAGCACAGGACGGACTGAAGCTTTCTTT. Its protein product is CASSDEGSTGRTEAFF.